This T cell receptor (beta chain) was recorded in a study of cytomegalovirus exposure and HLA in healthy donors. Among the 120 or so subjects of the validation cohort, separate from the roughly 700-subject first cohort, were the donors. Sequenced by immunoSEQ multiplex PCR; TCRdb stores in-frame clones only, minus some. The table shows around 160,000 clones, with 88% occurring only once. The study, taken as a whole, reports: The study put under 200 TCR beta chains on its list as cytomegalovirus-associated. Published work reported that the classifier diagnosed cytomegalovirus status with high specificity and sensitivity.

The CDR3 has 14 amino acids. Germline CDR1 and CDR2: MDHEN and SYDVKM. V dropped 7 bases and J dropped 2; count of bases not matched to a gene: 7. This clone has just one count. Its antigen is currently unknown. This chain links TRBV28 with TRBJ2-5; 7 nucleotides agree with TRBD1. Sample: PBMCs. This TCR was sampled from a man aged 18 to 30 in good health and CMV-seronegative. The CDR3 is CASTTGQTQETQYF. In DNA form, the CDR3 reads TGTGCCAGCACCACGGGACAGACACAAGAGACCCAGTACTTC.